This passage covers 30 T cell receptor beta chains from one sample sequenced in a study of response to subunit inactivated influenza vaccine. TCRdb fed the RT-PCR reads into MiXCR, producing one record per CDR3 protein. Of 400,000 to 650,000 distinct CDR3 sequences in the sample, about 7.2% are singletons; the top ten hold around 13%. Sequenced here: PBMCs from blood, sampled approximately 25 months after vaccination. Every receptor here comes from a man in his fifties or sixties who received an inactivated influenza vaccine.

At least ten counts were recorded for this clonotype. CDR3 DNA sequence: TGTGCCAGCTGGGACGTATACAATGAGCAGTTCTTC. Translated, it gives CASWDVYNEQFF. This sequence joins TRBV27 and TRBJ2-1; D may be TRBD1 or TRBD2 (5 bases each). The CDR3 contains 12 residues. Germline values: CDR1 MNHEY, CDR2 SMNVEV (reference sequence). V lost 8 bases, J lost 4 bases, and 9 bases lay in between.

This sequence joins TRBV20-1 and TRBJ2-7; 10 nucleotides line up with TRBD2. Germline CDR1 and CDR2: DFQATT and SNEGSKA (reference sequence). This CDR3 spans 15 amino acids. With V trimmed by 5 bases and J by 6 bases, 13 bases remained unmatched. Written as DNA, the CDR3 is TGCAGTGCTGTAATCGACGCTAGCGGGAGAGGCGAGCAGTACTTC. Its protein is CSAVIDASGRGEQYF.

This chain uses TRBV7-2 with TRBJ2-2; D ambiguous. The CDR3 extends over 17 amino acids. Trimming removed 3 bases from V and 4 bases from J, with 18 bases in between. Germline V CDR1 and CDR2: SGHTA, FQGNSA. The CDR3 DNA reads as TGTGCCAGCAGCTTTCAAGGCCCCACATTAGCCACCGGGGAGCTGTTTTTT. Translated: CASSFQGPTLATGELFF.

The gene calls are TRBV4-2 and TRBJ1-5; 9 bases align to TRBD1. The CDR3 totals 15 residues. CDR1 and CDR2 (germline): LGHNA, YNFKEQ. V was clipped by 2 bases and J by 4 bases; unmatched bases: 3. This chain's CDR3 is CASSQSGTGNQPQHF. DNA of the CDR3: TGTGCCAGCAGCCAATCCGGGACAGGGAATCAGCCCCAGCATTTT.

The chain employs TRBV6-5 and TRBJ2-2; possibly TRBD1 or TRBD2 for D (5 bases each). CDR3 length: 16 residues. Germline CDR1 reads MNHEY; CDR2 reads SVGAGI. V gave up 4 bases and J gave up 1 base, with 13 bases separating them. CDR3 DNA: TGTGCCAGCAGTTTATTTCCGGGACGGAACACCGGGGAGCTGTTTTTT. Protein sequence: CASSLFPGRNTGELFF.

This clonotype came up many times. The chain is built from TRBV14 and TRBJ2-4; 12 bases agree with TRBD2. This CDR3 spans 16 amino acids. J was trimmed by 0 bases and V by 3 bases; bases with no gene match: 0. Germline V gives CDR1 SGHDN, CDR2 FVKESK. The CDR3: CASSQTSGGAKNIQYF. In nucleotides, the CDR3 is TGTGCCAGCAGCCAGACTAGCGGGGGAGCCAAAAACATTCAGTACTTC. The variable domain in full, with the rest retrieved from reference TRBV14 and TRBJ2-4, is EAGVTQFPSHSVIEKGQTVTLRCDPISGHDNLYWYRRVMGKEIKFLLHFVKESKQDESGMPNNRFLAERTGGTYSTLKVQPAELEDSGVYFCASSQTSGGAKNIQYFGAGTRLSVL.

This clonotype was observed many times. The chain combines TRBV4-2 with TRBJ1-1; tentatively, D is TRBD1 (5 bases). Trimming pared 3 bases from V and 1 base from J, leaving 12 bases between. This CDR3 is 15 amino acids long. Germline V gene lookup returns CDR1 LGHNA and CDR2 YNFKEQ. In DNA form, the CDR3 reads TGTGCCAGCAGCCAGGCGGACATCCAGAACACTGAAGCTTTCTTT. Protein sequence: CASSQADIQNTEAFF.

This clonotype was observed many times. The chain is built from TRBV29-1 and TRBJ2-1, with 8 positions matching TRBD2. This CDR3 contains 15 residues. V gave up 5 bases and J gave up 2 bases; unmatched junction bases: 8. Germline lookup yields CDR1 SQVTM and CDR2 ANQGSEA. The CDR3 loop reads CSVCWLAGPYNEQFF. The DNA of the CDR3 is TGCAGCGTTTGTTGGCTAGCGGGCCCCTACAATGAGCAGTTCTTC.

This clonotype was seen only a few times. The chain has TRBV20-1 and TRBJ1-6; possible D gene TRBD1, 5 bases. Germline loops: CDR1 DFQATT, CDR2 SNEGSKA (reference sequence). The V end lost 3 bases, the J end lost 0 bases, and 9 bases lay between the germline ends. There are 15 residues in the CDR3. The CDR3 DNA follows: TGCAGTGCTAGGGCAGGGAGCTCCTATAATTCACCCCTCCACTTT. This codes for CSARAGSSYNSPLHF.

As concerns this clonotype: This may stem from a read error, because a much larger clone lies one nucleotide away. V gene TRBV12-3 or TRBV12-4 combines with J gene TRBJ2-7; a weak D match, TRBD2 (5 bases). This CDR3 has 13 amino acids. Here the CDR3 DNA reads TGTGCCAGCAGTTTAGCGGGAGCTTTCGAGCGGTACTTC. Translating gives CASSLAGAFERYF.

This clonotype was picked up many times. The V and J genes are TRBV2 and TRBJ2-1; weak D call: TRBD1 (5 bases). Germline V CDR1 and CDR2: SNHLY, FYNNEI. The length of the CDR3 is 15 residues. V lost 1 base and J 3 bases, leaving 10 bases between the germline ends. The CDR3: CASSEEVQVYNEQFF. For the CDR3, the DNA is TGTGCCAGCAGTGAAGAGGTACAGGTCTACAATGAGCAGTTCTTC.

This clonotype was seen a few times. This chain links TRBV12-3 or TRBV12-4 with TRBJ2-7; no clear D. The CDR3 is made up of 14 amino acids. V dropped 1 base and J dropped 0 bases, with 7 bases sitting between them. In nucleotides, the CDR3 is TGTGCCAGCAGTTTAGGGATTCACTCCTACGAGCAGTACTTC. It yields the protein CASSLGIHSYEQYF.

This clonotype came up many times. The CDR3 is CASSRAGTGAHEQYF. The CDR3 region has the DNA TGTGCCAGCAGCCGGGCCGGGACAGGGGCTCACGAGCAGTACTTC. The chain is built from TRBV6-1 and TRBJ2-7, with 10 bases matching TRBD1. V lost 6 bases, J lost 5 bases, and 10 bases stayed unmatched. The CDR3 runs 15 residues. Germline CDR1 and CDR2: MNHNS and SASEGT.

This clonotype occurred a few times. The conserved closing phenylalanine or tryptophan is absent in this CDR3, likely reflecting a read error. The rearrangement uses TRBV6-2 or TRBV6-3 and TRBJ1-2; no reliable D call. V shed 4 bases and J shed 4 bases, with 13 bases lying between them. Looked up from germline, CDR1 is MNHEY and CDR2 is SVGEGT. The CDR3 extends over 14 amino acids. This chain's CDR3 is CASSSELYIYGYTL. CDR3 bases: TGTGCCAGCAGTTCCGAACTGTATATCTATGGCTACACCCTC.

The V gene is TRBV29-1, the J gene TRBJ2-3; D perhaps matches TRBD2 (6 bases). CDR1 is SQVTM and CDR2 is ANQGSEA in the germline V gene. V lost 3 bases and J 6 bases, leaving 13 bases between the germline ends. The CDR3 is made up of 13 amino acids. The CDR3 nucleotides are TGCAGCGTTGACCCTCGCGGGGTGGATACGCAGTATTTT. Translated, it gives CSVDPRGVDTQYF.

The table lists this clonotype with a count of one. Germline is not matched at one junction end, which may reflect a read error. CDR3 amino acids: CTSSQDRGTEAFF. The DNA for the CDR3 is TGCACCAGCAGCCAAGATCGTGGCACTGAAGCTTTCTTT. The chain joins TRBV4-1 to TRBJ1-1; D not certain. Looked up from germline, CDR1 is MGHRA and CDR2 is YSYEKL. The length of the CDR3 is 13 residues.

The J gene is TRBJ1-2, the V gene TRBV9, with D tentatively TRBD1 (5 bases). The CDR3 totals 15 residues. The germline V gene has CDR1 SGDLS and CDR2 YYNGEE. The germline V and J ends were trimmed by 4 bases and 1 base, with 14 bases remaining between them. CDR3 protein: CASSTSQGFNYGYTF. The CDR3, as DNA: TGTGCCAGCAGCACGTCCCAGGGTTTTAACTATGGCTACACCTTC.

This clonotype was seen only a few times. The chain is built from TRBV4-3 and TRBJ1-5; D unresolved. The CDR3 extends over 14 amino acids. V was clipped by 0 bases and J by 7 bases, with 10 bases between them. Germline V CDR1 and CDR2: LGHNA, YSLEER. CDR3: CASSQDRALQPQHF. DNA of the CDR3: TGCGCCAGCAGCCAAGATAGGGCTTTACAGCCCCAGCATTTT.

This clonotype was counted between two and nine times. The CDR3: CSAREGSYNEQFF. The CDR3 DNA reads TGCAGTGCTAGAGAGGGCTCCTACAATGAGCAGTTCTTC. V usage is TRBV20-1 and J usage is TRBJ2-1; no clear D. V was shortened by 0 bases and J by 0 bases, with 3 bases between the two germline ends. The CDR3 runs 13 residues. Germline assignment: CDR1 DFQATT and CDR2 SNEGSKA (reference sequence).

The rearrangement joins TRBV6-1 to TRBJ2-3; D may match TRBD1 or TRBD2 (6 bases each). Germline CDR1 is MNHNS and CDR2 is SASEGT. The V and J ends lost 0 bases and 0 bases respectively, with 13 bases between them. The CDR3 length is 17 residues. CDR3: CASSEAYGGPSTDTQYF. In nucleotides, the CDR3 is TGTGCCAGCAGTGAAGCCTACGGGGGCCCTAGCACAGATACGCAGTATTTT.

This clonotype was counted a few times. The chain uses TRBV6-1 and TRBJ2-7; no reliable D call. The CDR3 loop spans 13 amino acids. V shed 8 bases and J shed 1 base, with 12 bases lying between them. Germline V lookup: CDR1 MNHNS, CDR2 SASEGT. The CDR3 DNA reads as TGTGCCAGCGGAAGGGCGGCATCCTACGAGCAGTACTTC. Residues: CASGRAASYEQYF.

This clonotype was observed at least ten times. This chain connects TRBV11-2 to TRBJ2-2; D is possibly TRBD2 (6 bases). Germline values: CDR1 SGHAT, CDR2 FQNNGV. V was trimmed by 6 bases and J by 5 bases, leaving 13 bases between them. This CDR3 region has 14 residues. The CDR3 loop reads CASSPSGTTGELFF. The CDR3 DNA sequence: TGTGCCAGCAGTCCATCTGGGACTACCGGGGAGCTGTTTTTT.

The gene calls are TRBV4-2 and TRBJ1-5; no reliable D call. This CDR3 is built from 15 residues. Trimming took off 0 bases at V and 0 bases at J, with 6 bases between the two ends. CDR1 LGHNA and CDR2 YNFKEQ come from the germline V gene. This CDR3 is CASSQEPVSNQPQHF. The CDR3 DNA sequence: TGTGCCAGCAGCCAAGAGCCAGTTAGCAATCAGCCCCAGCATTTT.

This clonotype was picked up a small number of times. J is TRBJ1-1 and V is TRBV20-1, with D uncertain. Trimming stripped 6 bases from V and 0 bases from J, with 11 bases between. The CDR3 covers 13 residues. The germline V gene encodes CDR1 DFQATT and CDR2 SNEGSKA (reference sequence). The CDR3 loop is CSAKSQVNTEAFF. The CDR3 DNA follows: TGCAGTGCCAAAAGCCAGGTGAACACTGAAGCTTTCTTT.

This clonotype was detected a few times. V usage is TRBV4-2 and J usage is TRBJ1-5; a weak D match, TRBD1 (5 bases). Germline CDR1 reads LGHNA; CDR2 reads YNFKEQ. The CDR3 loop spans 15 amino acids. V lost 0 bases, J lost 0 bases, and 6 bases lay in between. The CDR3: CASSQDDSSNQPQHF. The CDR3 nucleotides read TGTGCCAGCAGCCAAGATGACAGTAGCAATCAGCCCCAGCATTTT.

This clonotype was counted once. At one end the junction does not follow the germline gene, possibly because of a read error. The chain is built from TRBV28 and TRBJ2-7; D is unresolved. The germline CDR1 and CDR2 sequences are MDHEN and SYDVKM. The CDR3 spans 11 residues. In nucleotides, the CDR3 is TGTCCCAGCAGTTTAATAGACGAGCAGTACTTC. Protein: CPSSLIDEQYF.

V and J are TRBV24-1 and TRBJ2-2; D is possibly TRBD1 or TRBD2 (6 bases each). V lost 4 bases and J 7 bases, leaving 21 bases between the germline ends. The CDR3 is 17 residues long. Germline V gene lookup returns CDR1 KGHDR and CDR2 SFDVKD. The CDR3 DNA reads as TGTGCCACCAGTGACCCCGGGGGCGGGACACCGGACGGGGAGCTGTTTTTT. It translates to CATSDPGGGTPDGELFF.

This clonotype was counted only a few times. This sequence joins TRBV18 and TRBJ2-3; D remains ambiguous. V lost 0 bases to trimming and J lost 4 bases, with 5 bases between them. There are 13 residues in the CDR3. Germline CDR1 and CDR2: KGHSH and LQKENI. CDR3 nucleotide sequence: TGTGCCAGCTCACCACCGGTGGCAGATACGCAGTATTTT. This translates into CASSPPVADTQYF. Filled out from reference TRBV18 and TRBJ2-3, the complete variable domain reads NAGVMQNPRHLVRRRGQEARLRCSPMKGHSHVYWYRQLPEEGLKFMVYLQKENIIDESGMPKERFSAEFPKEGPSILRIQQVVRGDSAAYFCASSPPVADTQYFGPGTRLTVL.

This clonotype came up a few times. V gene TRBV28 combines with J gene TRBJ2-1; TRBD1 might be the D (6 bases). Trimming left V 10 bases short and J 6 bases short, with 22 bases between. The CDR3 spans 15 residues. Germline assignment: CDR1 MDHEN and CDR2 SYDVKM. The CDR3 loop is CATTEDSNSVNEQFF. The CDR3 DNA reads as TGTGCCACAACCGAGGACAGCAACAGCGTCAATGAGCAGTTCTTC.

This clonotype was observed many times. The junction does not match germline at one end; this may be a read error. The chain is built from TRBV7-2 and TRBJ2-5; D assignment may be TRBD1 or TRBD2 (5 bases each). Germline CDR1 reads SGHTA; CDR2 reads FQGNSA. The CDR3 covers 14 residues. CDR3 nucleotide sequence: TGTGCCAGCAGCCTAGCCCAGGGAATGTCGACCCAGTACTTC. Translated, it gives CASSLAQGMSTQYF.